This T cell receptor (beta chain) comes out of a study of cytomegalovirus exposure and HLA in healthy donors. Germline-derived CDR1 and CDR2 are SNHLY and FYNNEI. The CDR3 is 15 residues long. Trimming stripped 3 bases from V and 4 bases from J, with 13 bases between. Study-level results: High sensitivity and specificity were reportedly achieved when the classifier diagnosed cytomegalovirus status.

All donors participated as healthy donors of bone marrow. Unrecorded immune exposures were likely, despite nominal health at sampling. Concerning this clone: The antigen is not known.

It was with 60 Vbeta and 13 Jbeta primers that the PCR ran. Using immunoSEQ multiplex PCR, the repertoire was profiled, and TCRdb retains in-frame clones only, with some absent. There are under 150,000 clones in the sample, with under 3.5% held by the top ten. Input material: PBMCs. The TCR was taken from a man between 40 and 49 years old in good health and CMV-seronegative. This sequence joins TRBV2 and TRBJ1-5, with D maybe TRBD1 (6 bases). The CDR3 DNA follows: TGTGCCAGCAGTGACGGGGGGCGCGGTAATCAGCCCCAGCATTTT. This encodes CASSDGGRGNQPQHF.